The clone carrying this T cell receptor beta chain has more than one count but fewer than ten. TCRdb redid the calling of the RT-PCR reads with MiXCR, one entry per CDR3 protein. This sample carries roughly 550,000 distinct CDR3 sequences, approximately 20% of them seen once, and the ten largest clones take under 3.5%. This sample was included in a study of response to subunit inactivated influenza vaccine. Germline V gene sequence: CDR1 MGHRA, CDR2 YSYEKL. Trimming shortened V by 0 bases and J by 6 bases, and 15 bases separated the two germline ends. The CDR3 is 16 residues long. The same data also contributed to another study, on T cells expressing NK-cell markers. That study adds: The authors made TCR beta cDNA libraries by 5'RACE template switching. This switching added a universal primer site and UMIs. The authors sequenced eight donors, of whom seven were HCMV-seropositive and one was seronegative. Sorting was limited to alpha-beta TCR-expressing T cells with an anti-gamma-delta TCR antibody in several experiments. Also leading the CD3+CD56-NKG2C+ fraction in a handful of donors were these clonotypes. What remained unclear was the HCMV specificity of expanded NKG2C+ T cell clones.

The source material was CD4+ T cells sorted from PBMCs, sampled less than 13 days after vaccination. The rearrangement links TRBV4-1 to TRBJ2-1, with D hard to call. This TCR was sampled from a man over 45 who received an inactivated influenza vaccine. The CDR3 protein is CASSQDPPEWGNEQFF. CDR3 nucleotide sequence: TGCGCCAGCAGCCAAGATCCACCAGAGTGGGGCAATGAGCAGTTCTTC.